This TCR beta chain was obtained from a study of somatic mutations in cytotoxic T cells in rheumatoid arthritis. Study context: Flow sorting yielded some V beta antibody-stained T-cell populations at nearly 100% purity, among them V beta1+ cells sequenced for TCRB.

Notes on the study in general: In about an eighth of the 65 patients, the largest CD8+ clone exceeded 20% of CD8+ cells. Unidentified antigens were the targets of the expanded CD8+ clones. The study found CD8+ clonality increased with age in rheumatoid arthritis patients, not healthy controls.

This CDR3 has 14 residues. The V end lost 3 bases, the J end lost 7 bases, and 15 bases lay between the germline ends. Germline V CDR1 and CDR2: SGHAT, FQNNGV. The repertoire was sequenced with immunoSEQ multiplex PCR; TCRdb's copy has only in-frame clones and lacks some. The sample contains some 38,000 clones, 84% of which appear only once. As concerns this clone: Its antigen is as yet unknown.

The TCR was taken from a man aged 40-49 years in good health. The chain is built from TRBV11-2 and TRBJ2-5; tentatively, D is TRBD1 (5 bases). Sample: CD8+ T cells sorted from blood. This chain's CDR3 is CASSLADSGGTQYF. CDR3 in DNA: TGTGCCAGCAGCTTGGCTGACAGTGGTGGGACCCAGTACTTC.